This passage covers 10 T cell receptor beta chains from one sample sequenced in a study of blood T cell repertoires in COVID-19. Profiled with immunoSEQ multiplex PCR; TCRdb holds only in-frame clones, not every one. Among about 64,000 clones listed, approximately 90% were seen once. Sequencing was done on a sample of PBMCs or T cells enriched from blood (not recorded which). These receptors were obtained from a woman between 35 and 50 years old who had recovered from COVID-19.

This sequence joins TRBV5-4 and TRBJ2-7; D gene uncertain. CDR1 is SGHNT and CDR2 is YYREEE in the germline V gene (reference sequence). Trimming took off 4 bases at V and 2 bases at J, with 13 bases between the two ends. The CDR3 spans 14 residues. The CDR3, as DNA: TGTGCCAGCAGCCCCTCGGTGTTCACCTACGAGCAGTACTTC. The encoded protein is CASSPSVFTYEQYF.

V and J are TRBV24-1 and TRBJ2-3, with 8 bases aligning to TRBD1. Germline V gene sequence: CDR1 KGHDR, CDR2 SFDVKD. The CDR3 has 15 residues. V gave up 3 bases and J gave up 2 bases; unmatched junction bases: 3. CDR3 residues: CATSDRQGYTDTQYF. CDR3 sequence (DNA): TGTGCCACCAGTGATCGACAGGGGTACACAGATACGCAGTATTTT.

V is TRBV18 and J is TRBJ1-1; D is unresolved. The CDR3 runs 18 residues. The germline gives CDR1 KGHSH, CDR2 LQKENI. The V end was cut by 5 bases, the J end by 0 bases, with 22 bases between. CDR3 loop: CASSTRDKRVRMNTEAFF. The CDR3 coding sequence is TGTGCCAGCTCAACCCGTGACAAGAGGGTTCGAATGAACACTGAAGCTTTCTTT.

The genes are TRBV18 and TRBJ1-2; D possibly corresponds to TRBD1 (6 bases). Germline lookup yields CDR1 KGHSH and CDR2 LQKENI. V was shortened by 2 bases and J by 6 bases, with 16 bases between the two germline ends. The CDR3 is made up of 15 amino acids. The CDR3 region is CASSPDFGRGDGYTF. The CDR3 DNA is TGTGCCAGCTCACCAGATTTCGGCAGGGGCGATGGCTACACCTTC.

The chain links TRBV9 to TRBJ2-5; a possible D gene is TRBD1 (6 bases). Germline lookup yields CDR1 SGDLS and CDR2 YYNGEE. The V and J ends lost 4 bases and 4 bases respectively, with 17 bases between them. This CDR3 is built from 15 residues. The CDR3 bases are TGTGCCAGCAGCCCACGAGGGGGAGAATTAGAGACCCAGTACTTC. This encodes CASSPRGGELETQYF.

This chain's CDR3 is CASSTGTHEQFF. CDR3 bases: TGTGCCAGCAGTACAGGGACCCATGAGCAGTTCTTC. This rearrangement joins TRBV3-1 (or the pseudogene TRBV3-2) to TRBJ2-1, with D possibly TRBD1 on 6 matching bases. This CDR3 comprises 12 residues. Germline V gene data show CDR1 as LGHDT and CDR2 as YNNKEL (reference sequence). Trimming shortened V by 6 bases and J by 8 bases, and 11 bases separated the two germline ends.

V is TRBV7-9 and J is TRBJ1-5; D is perhaps TRBD1 (5 bases). In germline, CDR1 is SEHNR, CDR2 FQNEAQ (reference sequence). V lost 1 base, J lost 1 base, and 8 bases lay in between. The CDR3 contains 15 residues. The CDR3 sequence is CASSLDGGSNQPQHF. The CDR3 nucleotides are TGTGCCAGCAGCTTAGATGGGGGGAGCAATCAGCCCCAGCATTTT.

There are a few counts of this clone. The gene calls are TRBV19 and TRBJ1-5; 9 bases fit TRBD1. This CDR3 has 14 amino acids. The germline V gene has CDR1 LNHDA and CDR2 SQIVND (reference sequence). With V trimmed by 6 bases and J by 5 bases, 5 bases remained unmatched. This CDR3 is CASSFTGGDQPQHF. The CDR3 nucleotides are TGTGCCAGTAGCTTTACAGGGGGCGATCAGCCCCAGCATTTT.

This clone has just one count. The chain carries TRBV3-1 (or the pseudogene TRBV3-2) and TRBJ2-1; no clear D. Per germline, CDR1 LGHDT and CDR2 YNNKEL (reference sequence). V was clipped by 5 bases and J by 3 bases, with 5 bases between them. The CDR3 has 12 residues. Here the CDR3 reads CASSVSYNEQFF. CDR3 DNA sequence: TGTGCCAGCAGCGTTAGCTACAATGAGCAGTTCTTC.

The V call is TRBV4-1, the J call TRBJ2-3; 9 bases map to TRBD2. The length of the CDR3 is 17 residues. The germline gives CDR1 MGHRA, CDR2 YSYEKL. V shed 0 bases and J 4 bases; nucleotides not matched to a gene: 8. DNA of the CDR3: TGCGCCAGCAGCCAAGATCGGGCGGGGGGGTTGTCAGATACGCAGTATTTT. Its protein product is CASSQDRAGGLSDTQYF.